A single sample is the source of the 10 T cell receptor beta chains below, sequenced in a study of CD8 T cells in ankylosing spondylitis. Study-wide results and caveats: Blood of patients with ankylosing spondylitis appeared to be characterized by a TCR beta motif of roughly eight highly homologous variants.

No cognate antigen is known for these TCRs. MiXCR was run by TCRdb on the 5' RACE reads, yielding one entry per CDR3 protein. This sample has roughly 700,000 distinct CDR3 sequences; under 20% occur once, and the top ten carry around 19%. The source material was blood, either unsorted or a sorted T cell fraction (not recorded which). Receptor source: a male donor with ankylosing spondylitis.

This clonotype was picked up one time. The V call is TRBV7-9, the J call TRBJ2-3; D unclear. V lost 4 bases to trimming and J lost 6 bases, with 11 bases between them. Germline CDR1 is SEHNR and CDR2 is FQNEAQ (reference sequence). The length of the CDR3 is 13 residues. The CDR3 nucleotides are TGTGCCAGCAGCTCCCGGCCCGATGATACGCAGTATTTT. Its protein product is CASSSRPDDTQYF.

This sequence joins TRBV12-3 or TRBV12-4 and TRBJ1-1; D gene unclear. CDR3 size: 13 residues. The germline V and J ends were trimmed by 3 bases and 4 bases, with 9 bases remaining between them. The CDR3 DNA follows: TGTGCCAGCAGTTTCTATCGGGGCACTGAAGCTTTCTTT. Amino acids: CASSFYRGTEAFF.

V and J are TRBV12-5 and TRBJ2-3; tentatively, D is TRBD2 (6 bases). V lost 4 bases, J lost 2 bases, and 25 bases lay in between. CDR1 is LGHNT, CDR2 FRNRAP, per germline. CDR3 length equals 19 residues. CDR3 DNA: TGTGCTAGTGGTTCGACGACGAAAAACTACGGGGGATACACAGATACGCAGTATTTT. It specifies CASGSTTKNYGGYTDTQYF.

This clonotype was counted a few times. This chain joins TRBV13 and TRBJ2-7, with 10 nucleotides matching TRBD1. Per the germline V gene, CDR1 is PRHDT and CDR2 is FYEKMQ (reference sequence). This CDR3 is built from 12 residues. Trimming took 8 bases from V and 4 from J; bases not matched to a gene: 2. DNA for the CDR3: TGTGCCAGCGGGACAGGGGAATACGAGCAGTACTTC. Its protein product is CASGTGEYEQYF.

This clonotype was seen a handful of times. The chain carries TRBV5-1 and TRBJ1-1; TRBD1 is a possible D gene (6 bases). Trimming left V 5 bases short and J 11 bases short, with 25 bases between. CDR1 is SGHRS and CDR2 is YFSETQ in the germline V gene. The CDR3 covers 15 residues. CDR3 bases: TGCGCCAGCAGTTCAGGACTTACAGGGTTGGGGCTGGCTTTCTTT. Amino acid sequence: CASSSGLTGLGLAFF.

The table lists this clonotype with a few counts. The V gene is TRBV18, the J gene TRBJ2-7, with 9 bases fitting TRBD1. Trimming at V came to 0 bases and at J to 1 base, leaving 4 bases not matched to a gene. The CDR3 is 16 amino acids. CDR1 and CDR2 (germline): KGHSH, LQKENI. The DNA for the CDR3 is TGTGCCAGCTCACCACCGGGACAGGGACGATCCTACGAGCAGTACTTC. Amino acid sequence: CASSPPGQGRSYEQYF.

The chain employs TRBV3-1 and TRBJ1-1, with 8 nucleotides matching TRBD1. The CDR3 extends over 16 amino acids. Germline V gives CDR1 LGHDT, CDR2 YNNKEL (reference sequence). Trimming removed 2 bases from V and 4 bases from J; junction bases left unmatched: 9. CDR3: CASSQLRGRGGTEAFF. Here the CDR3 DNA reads TGTGCCAGCAGCCAACTCAGGGGGCGTGGGGGCACTGAAGCTTTCTTT. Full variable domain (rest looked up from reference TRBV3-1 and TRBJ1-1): DTAVSQTPKYLVTQMGNDKSIKCEQNLGHDTMYWYKQDSKKFLKIMFSYNNKELIINETVPNRFSPKSPDKAHLNLHINSLELGDSAVYFCASSQLRGRGGTEAFFGQGTRLTVV.

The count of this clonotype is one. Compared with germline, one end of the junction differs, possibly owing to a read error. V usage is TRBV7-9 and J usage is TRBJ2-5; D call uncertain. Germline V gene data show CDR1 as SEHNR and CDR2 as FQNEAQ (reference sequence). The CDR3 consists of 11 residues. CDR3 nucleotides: TGTGCCGGCAGCCTCGGGGAGACCCAGTACTTC. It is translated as CAGSLGETQYF.

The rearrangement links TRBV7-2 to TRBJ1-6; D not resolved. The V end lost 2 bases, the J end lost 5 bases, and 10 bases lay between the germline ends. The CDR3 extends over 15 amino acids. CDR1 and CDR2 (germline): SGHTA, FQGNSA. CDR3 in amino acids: CASSLLAADNSPLHF. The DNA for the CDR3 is TGTGCCAGCAGCTTACTGGCAGCAGATAATTCACCCCTCCACTTT. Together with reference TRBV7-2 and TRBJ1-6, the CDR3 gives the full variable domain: GAGVSQSPSNKVTEKGKDVELRCDPISGHTALYWYRQSLGQGLEFLIYFQGNSAPDKSGLPSDRFSAERTGGSVSTLTIQRTQQEDSAVYLCASSLLAADNSPLHFGNGTRLTVT.

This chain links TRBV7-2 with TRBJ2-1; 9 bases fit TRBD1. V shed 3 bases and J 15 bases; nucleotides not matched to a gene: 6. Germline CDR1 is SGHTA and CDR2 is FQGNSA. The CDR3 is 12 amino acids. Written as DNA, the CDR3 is TGTGCCAGCAGCTTTCCGGGACAGGGCCCGTTCTTC. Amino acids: CASSFPGQGPFF. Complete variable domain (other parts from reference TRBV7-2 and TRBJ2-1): GAGVSQSPSNKVTEKGKDVELRCDPISGHTALYWYRQSLGQGLEFLIYFQGNSAPDKSGLPSDRFSAERTGGSVSTLTIQRTQQEDSAVYLCASSFPGQGPFFGPGTRLTVL.